The table lists the clone carrying this TCR beta chain with a few counts. The antigen is undetermined. This CDR3 is built from 12 residues. Looked up from germline, CDR1 is SGHVS and CDR2 is FNYEAQ. V lost 5 bases and J lost 4, with 9 bases in between. The sample originates from a study of T cell repertoires in cytomegalovirus infection. Study summary: Based on public TCR beta signatures, there were indications of CMV infection and of a matching HLA type.

Findings of the study overall: Ex vivo responses were dominated by HLA-C-restricted CMV-specific TCR beta clonotypes.

TCRdb passed the reads through MiXCR, listing each CDR3 protein once. The table shows some 350,000 distinct CDR3 sequences, with around 18% occurring only once. The specimen was PBMCs. The source of this sequence is a human donor in good health (CMV status not recorded). Some clones in this sample may be carry-over from other donors' samples. The chain couples TRBV7-6 to TRBJ2-7, with no clear D. CDR3 amino acids: CASSLNRYEQYF. The CDR3 DNA reads as TGTGCCAGCAGCCTCAACCGGTACGAGCAGTACTTC.